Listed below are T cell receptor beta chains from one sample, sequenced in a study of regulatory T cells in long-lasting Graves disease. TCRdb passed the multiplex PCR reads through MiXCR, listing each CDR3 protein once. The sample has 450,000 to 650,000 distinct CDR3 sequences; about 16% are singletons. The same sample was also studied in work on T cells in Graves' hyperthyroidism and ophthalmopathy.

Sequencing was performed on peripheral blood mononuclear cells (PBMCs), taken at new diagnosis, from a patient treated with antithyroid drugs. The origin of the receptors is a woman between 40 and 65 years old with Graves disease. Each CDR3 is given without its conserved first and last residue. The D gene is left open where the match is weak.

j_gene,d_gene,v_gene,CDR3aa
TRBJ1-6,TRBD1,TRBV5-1,ASSLFLGATGKGSYNSPLH
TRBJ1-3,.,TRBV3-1,ASSALGAYGNTIY
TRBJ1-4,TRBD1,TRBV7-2,ASSQGGRSFEKLF
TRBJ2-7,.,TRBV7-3,ASSFFQGYEQY
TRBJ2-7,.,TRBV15,ATSNRDKQY
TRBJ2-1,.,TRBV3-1,ASSSPQERGNEQF
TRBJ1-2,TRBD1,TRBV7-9,ASRPGQGGDGYT
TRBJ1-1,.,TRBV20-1,SALTGPNTEAS
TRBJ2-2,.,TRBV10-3,AIREQGTTGELF
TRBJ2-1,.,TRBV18,ASSAIGNEQF
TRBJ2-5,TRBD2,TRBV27,ASSRKRGVQETQY
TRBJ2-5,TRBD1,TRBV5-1,ASTPTGGGQETQY
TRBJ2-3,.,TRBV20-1,SATTDTQY
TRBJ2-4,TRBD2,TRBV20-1,SARDSSGGQKNIQY
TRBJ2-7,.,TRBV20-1,SAGPQEYEQY
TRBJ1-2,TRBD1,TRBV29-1,SVTDRGTNYGYT
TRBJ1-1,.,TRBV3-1,ASSQYGPNTEAF
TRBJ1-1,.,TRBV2,ASSEMRNTEAF
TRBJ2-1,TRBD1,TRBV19,ASSPRQGGYNEQF
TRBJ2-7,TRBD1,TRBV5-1,ASSLVGPGTGSGEQY
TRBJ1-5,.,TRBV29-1,SVGVTGGDQPQH
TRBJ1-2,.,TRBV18,ASSPPGNYGYT
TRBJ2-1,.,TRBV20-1,SASRGGINEQF
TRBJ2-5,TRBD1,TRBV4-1,ASSQVQGAGETQY
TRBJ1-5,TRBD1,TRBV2,ASSQSGTGGDQPQH